The rows below give T cell receptor beta chains drawn from one sample of a study of T cell repertoires in ileal Crohn's disease. Only in-frame clones appear in the TCRdb table, and some are missing; sequencing was by immunoSEQ multiplex PCR. The profile shows about 2,400 clones, just under 95% of them singletons. Material: ileal tissue. These receptors came from an adult with Crohn's disease. The CDR3 runs from the conserved cysteine through the conserved F or W. A D gene is named only where the DNA matches it firmly.

d_call: NA; j_call: TRBJ2-7; v_call: TRBV30; cdr3_nt: TGTGCCTGTCGTCGGGGGTCCGAGCAGTACTTC; cdr3_aa: CACRRGSEQYF